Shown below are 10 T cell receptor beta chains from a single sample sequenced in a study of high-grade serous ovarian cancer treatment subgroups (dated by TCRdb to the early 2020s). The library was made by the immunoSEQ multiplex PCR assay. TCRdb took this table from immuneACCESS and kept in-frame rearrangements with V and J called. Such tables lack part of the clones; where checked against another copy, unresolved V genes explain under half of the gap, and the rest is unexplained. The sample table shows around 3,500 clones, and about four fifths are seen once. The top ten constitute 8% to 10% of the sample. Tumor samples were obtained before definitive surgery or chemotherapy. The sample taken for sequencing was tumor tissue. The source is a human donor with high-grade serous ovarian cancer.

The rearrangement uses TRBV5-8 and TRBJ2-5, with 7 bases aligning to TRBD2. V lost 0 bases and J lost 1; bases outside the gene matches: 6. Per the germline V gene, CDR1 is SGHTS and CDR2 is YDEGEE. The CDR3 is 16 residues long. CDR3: CASSLGSGATQETQYF. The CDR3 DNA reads TGTGCCAGCAGCTTGGGCAGCGGGGCTACCCAAGAGACCCAGTACTTC.

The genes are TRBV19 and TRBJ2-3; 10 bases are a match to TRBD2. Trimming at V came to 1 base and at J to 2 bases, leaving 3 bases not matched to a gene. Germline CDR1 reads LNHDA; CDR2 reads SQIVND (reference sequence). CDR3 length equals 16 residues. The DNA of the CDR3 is TGTGCCAGTAGTATAGGGACTAGCGGAAACACAGATACGCAGTATTTT. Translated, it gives CASSIGTSGNTDTQYF.

The CDR3 sequence is CASSQVAGYNQPQHF. For the CDR3, the DNA is TGCGCCAGCAGCCAAGTAGCGGGATACAATCAGCCCCAGCATTTT. This sequence joins TRBV4-3 and TRBJ1-5; no clear D. The CDR3 has 15 amino acids. V gave up 1 base and J gave up 3 bases, with 10 bases separating them. Germline loops: CDR1 LGHNA, CDR2 YSLEER.

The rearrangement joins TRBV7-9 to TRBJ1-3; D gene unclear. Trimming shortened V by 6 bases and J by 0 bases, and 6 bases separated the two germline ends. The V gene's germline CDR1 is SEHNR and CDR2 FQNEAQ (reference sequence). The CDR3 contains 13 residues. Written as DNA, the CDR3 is TGTGCCAGCAGACCCACCTCTGGAAACACCATATATTTT. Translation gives CASRPTSGNTIYF.

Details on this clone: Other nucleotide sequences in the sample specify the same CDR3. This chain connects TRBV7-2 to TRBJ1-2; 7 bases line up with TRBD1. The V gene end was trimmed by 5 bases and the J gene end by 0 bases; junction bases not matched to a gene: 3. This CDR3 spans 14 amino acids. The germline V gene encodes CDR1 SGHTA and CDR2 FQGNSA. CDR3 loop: CASSPDRANYGYTF. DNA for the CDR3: TGTGCCAGCAGCCCAGACAGGGCTAACTATGGCTACACCTTC.

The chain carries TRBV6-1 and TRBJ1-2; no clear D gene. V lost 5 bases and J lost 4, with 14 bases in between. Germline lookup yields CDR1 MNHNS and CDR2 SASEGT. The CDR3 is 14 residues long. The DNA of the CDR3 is TGTGCCAGCAGTCCTGCGGGAGGCTCCTATGGCTACACCTTC. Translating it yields CASSPAGGSYGYTF.

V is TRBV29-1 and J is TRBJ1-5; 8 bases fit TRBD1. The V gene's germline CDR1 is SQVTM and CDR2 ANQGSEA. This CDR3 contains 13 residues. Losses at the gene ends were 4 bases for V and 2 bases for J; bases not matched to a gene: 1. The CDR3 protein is CSVGQGRNQPQHF. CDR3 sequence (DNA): TGCAGCGTTGGACAGGGGCGCAATCAGCCCCAGCATTTT.

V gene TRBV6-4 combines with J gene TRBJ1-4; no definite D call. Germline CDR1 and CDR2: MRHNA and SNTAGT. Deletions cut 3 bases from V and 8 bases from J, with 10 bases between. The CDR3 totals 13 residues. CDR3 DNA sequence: TGTGCCAGCAGTGAACGTCTTGGAGAAAAACTGTTTTTT. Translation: CASSERLGEKLFF.

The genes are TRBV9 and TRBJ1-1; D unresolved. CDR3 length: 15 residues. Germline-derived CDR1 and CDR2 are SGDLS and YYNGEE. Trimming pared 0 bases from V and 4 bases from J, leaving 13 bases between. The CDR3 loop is CASSVGPGGSTEAFF. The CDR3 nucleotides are TGTGCCAGCAGCGTAGGCCCCGGCGGGAGCACTGAAGCTTTCTTT. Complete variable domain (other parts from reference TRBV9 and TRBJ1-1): DSGVTQTPKHLITATGQRVTLRCSPRSGDLSVYWYQQSLDQGLQFLIQYYNGEERAKGNILERFSAQQFPDLHSELNLSSLELGDSALYFCASSVGPGGSTEAFFGQGTRLTVV.

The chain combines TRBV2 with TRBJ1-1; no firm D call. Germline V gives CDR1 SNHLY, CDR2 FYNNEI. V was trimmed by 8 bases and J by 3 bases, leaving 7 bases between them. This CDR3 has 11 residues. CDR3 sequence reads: CASERHTEAFF. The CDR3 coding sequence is TGTGCCAGCGAACGTCACACTGAAGCTTTCTTT.